Here is one T cell receptor (beta chain) with its context. It was with random hexamers that roughly 0.45 to 1 ug RNA was reverse transcribed. Amplification of the TCR beta CDR3 was carried out by immunoSEQ multiplex PCR, which spanned a total of 54 Vbeta and 13 Jbeta segments. TCRdb called the immunoSEQ multiplex PCR reads again in MiXCR, with one record for every CDR3 protein. The table shows hundreds of thousands of distinct CDR3 sequences, with about 94% occurring only once. These data belong to a study of CD8 T cells in Susac syndrome. The germline CDR1 and CDR2 sequences are LNHNV and YYDKDF (reference sequence). Trimming removed 0 bases at V and 11 bases at J, with 16 bases between. CDR3 length equals 14 residues. In Susac syndrome patients, recently defined diagnostic criteria for definite or probable disease were met.

The chain carries TRBV15 and TRBJ1-1; D remains unclear. The clonotype comes from a human donor with Susac syndrome. The sequencing input was CD4+ T cells from PBMCs. The CDR3 DNA sequence: TGTGCCACCAGCAGAGATCCCCTTGGGCGCACGGCTTTCTTT. It encodes CATSRDPLGRTAFF.